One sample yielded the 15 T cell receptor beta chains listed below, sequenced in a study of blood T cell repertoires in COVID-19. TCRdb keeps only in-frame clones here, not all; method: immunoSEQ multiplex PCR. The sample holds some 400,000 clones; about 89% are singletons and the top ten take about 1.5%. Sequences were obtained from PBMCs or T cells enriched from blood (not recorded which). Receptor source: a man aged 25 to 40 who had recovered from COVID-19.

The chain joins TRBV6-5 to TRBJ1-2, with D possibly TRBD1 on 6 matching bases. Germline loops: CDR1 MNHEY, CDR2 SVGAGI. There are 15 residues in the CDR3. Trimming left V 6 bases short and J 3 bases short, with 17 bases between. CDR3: CASRDTGTIHYGYTF. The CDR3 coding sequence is TGTGCCAGCAGGGATACAGGGACGATTCACTATGGCTACACCTTC.

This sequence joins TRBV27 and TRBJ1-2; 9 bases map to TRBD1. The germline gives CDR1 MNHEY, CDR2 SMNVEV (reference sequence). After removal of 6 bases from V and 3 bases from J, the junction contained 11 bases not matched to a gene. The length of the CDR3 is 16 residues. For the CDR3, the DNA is TGTGCCAGCAGCCGAGAGGGGACAGGGTTCGACTATGGCTACACCTTC. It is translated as CASSREGTGFDYGYTF.

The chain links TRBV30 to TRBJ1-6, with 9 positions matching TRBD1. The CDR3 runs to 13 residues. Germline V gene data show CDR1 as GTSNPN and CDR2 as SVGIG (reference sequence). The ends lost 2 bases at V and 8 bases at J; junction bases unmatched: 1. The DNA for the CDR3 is TGTGCCTGGAGTACAGGGGGCTATTCACCCCTCCACTTT. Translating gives CAWSTGGYSPLHF.

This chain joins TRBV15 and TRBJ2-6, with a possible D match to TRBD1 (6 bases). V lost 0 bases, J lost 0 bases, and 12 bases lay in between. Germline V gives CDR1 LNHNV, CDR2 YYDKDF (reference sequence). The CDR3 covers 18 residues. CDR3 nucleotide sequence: TGTGCCACCAGCAGAGAAGGGGGTTACCGCTCTGGGGCCAACGTCCTGACTTTC. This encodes CATSREGGYRSGANVLTF.

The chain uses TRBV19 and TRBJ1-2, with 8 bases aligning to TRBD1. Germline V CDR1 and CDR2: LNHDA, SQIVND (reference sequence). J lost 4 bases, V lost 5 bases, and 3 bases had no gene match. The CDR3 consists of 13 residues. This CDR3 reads CASSPTGAYGYTF. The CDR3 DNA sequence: TGTGCCAGTAGTCCGACAGGGGCCTATGGCTACACCTTC.

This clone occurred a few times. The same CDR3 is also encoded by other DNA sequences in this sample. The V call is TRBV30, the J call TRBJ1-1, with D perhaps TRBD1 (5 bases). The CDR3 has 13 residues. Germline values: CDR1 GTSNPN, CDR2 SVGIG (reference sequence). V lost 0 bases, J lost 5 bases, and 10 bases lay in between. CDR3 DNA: TGTGCCTGGAGTGTTTTGGGGGGGACTGAAGCTTTCTTT. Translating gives CAWSVLGGTEAFF.

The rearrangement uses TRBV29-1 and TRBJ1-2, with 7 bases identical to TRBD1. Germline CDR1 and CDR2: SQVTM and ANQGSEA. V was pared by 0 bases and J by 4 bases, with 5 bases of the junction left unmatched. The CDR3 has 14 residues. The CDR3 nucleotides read TGCAGCGTTGAAGATGGGACAGCAGTCTATGGCTACACCTTC. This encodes CSVEDGTAVYGYTF.

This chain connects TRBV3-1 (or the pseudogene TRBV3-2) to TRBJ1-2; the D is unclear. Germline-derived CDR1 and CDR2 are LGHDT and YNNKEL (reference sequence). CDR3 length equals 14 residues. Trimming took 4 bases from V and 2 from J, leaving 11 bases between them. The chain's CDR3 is CASSPMTENYGYTF. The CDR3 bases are TGTGCCAGCAGCCCAATGACGGAGAACTATGGCTACACCTTC.

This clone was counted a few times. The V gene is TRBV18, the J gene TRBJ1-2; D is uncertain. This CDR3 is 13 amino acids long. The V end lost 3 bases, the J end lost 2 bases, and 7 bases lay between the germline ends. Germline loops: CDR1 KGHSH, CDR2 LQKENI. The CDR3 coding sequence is TGTGCCAGCTCACCCGGGTTGAACTATGGCTACACCTTC. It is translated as CASSPGLNYGYTF. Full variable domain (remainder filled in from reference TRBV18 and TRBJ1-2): NAGVMQNPRHLVRRRGQEARLRCSPMKGHSHVYWYRQLPEEGLKFMVYLQKENIIDESGMPKERFSAEFPKEGPSILRIQQVVRGDSAAYFCASSPGLNYGYTFGSGTRLTVV.

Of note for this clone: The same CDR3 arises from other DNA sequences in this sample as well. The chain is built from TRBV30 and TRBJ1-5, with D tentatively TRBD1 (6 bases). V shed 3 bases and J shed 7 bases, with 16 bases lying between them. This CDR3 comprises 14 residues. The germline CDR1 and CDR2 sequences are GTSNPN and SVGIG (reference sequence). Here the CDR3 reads CAWSSGQGIQPQHF. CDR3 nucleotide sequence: TGTGCCTGGAGCTCGGGGCAGGGGATCCAGCCCCAGCATTTT.

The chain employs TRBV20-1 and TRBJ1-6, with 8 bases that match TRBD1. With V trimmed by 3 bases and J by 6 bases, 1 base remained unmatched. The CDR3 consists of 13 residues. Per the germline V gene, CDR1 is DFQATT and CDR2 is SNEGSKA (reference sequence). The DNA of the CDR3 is TGCAGTGCTAGTGACAGGGGTAATTCACCCCTCCACTTT. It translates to CSASDRGNSPLHF.

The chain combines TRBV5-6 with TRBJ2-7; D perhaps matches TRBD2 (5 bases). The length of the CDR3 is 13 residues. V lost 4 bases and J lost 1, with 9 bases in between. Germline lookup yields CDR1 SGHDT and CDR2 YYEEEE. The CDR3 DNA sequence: TGTGCCAGCAGCCGAGGGTTATCCTACGAGCAGTACTTC. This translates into CASSRGLSYEQYF. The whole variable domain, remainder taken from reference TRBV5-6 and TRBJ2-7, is DAGVTQSPTHLIKTRGQQVTLRCSPKSGHDTVSWYQQALGQGPQFIFQYYEEEERQRGNFPDRFSGHQFPNYSSELNVNALLLGDSALYLCASSRGLSYEQYFGPGTRLTVT.

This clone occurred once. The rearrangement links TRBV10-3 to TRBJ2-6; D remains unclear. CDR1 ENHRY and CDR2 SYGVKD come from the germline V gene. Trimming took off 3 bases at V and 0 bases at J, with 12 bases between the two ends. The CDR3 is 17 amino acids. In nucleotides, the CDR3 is TGTGCCATCAGTGACCCCGAGGTTCCCTCTGGGGCCAACGTCCTGACTTTC. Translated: CAISDPEVPSGANVLTF.

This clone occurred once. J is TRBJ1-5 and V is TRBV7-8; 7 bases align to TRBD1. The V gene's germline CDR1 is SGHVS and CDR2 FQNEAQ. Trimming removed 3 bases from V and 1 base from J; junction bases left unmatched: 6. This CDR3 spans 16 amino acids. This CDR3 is CASSFGTVFSNQPQHF. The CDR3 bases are TGTGCCAGCAGCTTCGGGACAGTCTTCAGCAATCAGCCCCAGCATTTT.

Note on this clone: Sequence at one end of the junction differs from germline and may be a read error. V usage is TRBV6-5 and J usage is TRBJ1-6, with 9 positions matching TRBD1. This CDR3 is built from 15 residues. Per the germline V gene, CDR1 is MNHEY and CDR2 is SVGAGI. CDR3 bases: TGTGTCAGCAGTTCACCGGGACAGGGTATTTCACCCCTCCACTTT. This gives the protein CVSSSPGQGISPLHF.